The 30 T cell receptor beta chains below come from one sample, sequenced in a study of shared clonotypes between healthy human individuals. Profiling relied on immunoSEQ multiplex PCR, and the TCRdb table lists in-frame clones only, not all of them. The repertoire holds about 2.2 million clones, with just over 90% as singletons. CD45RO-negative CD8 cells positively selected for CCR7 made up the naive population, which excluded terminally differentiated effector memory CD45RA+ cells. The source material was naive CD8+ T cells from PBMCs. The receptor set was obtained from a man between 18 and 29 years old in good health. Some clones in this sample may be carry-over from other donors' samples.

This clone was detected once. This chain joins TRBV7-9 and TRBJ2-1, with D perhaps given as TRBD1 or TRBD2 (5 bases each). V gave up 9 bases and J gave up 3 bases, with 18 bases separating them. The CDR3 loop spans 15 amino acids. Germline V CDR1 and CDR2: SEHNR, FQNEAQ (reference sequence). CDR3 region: CASELWGRDYNEQFF. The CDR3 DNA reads TGTGCCAGTGAATTATGGGGGAGAGACTACAATGAGCAGTTCTTC.

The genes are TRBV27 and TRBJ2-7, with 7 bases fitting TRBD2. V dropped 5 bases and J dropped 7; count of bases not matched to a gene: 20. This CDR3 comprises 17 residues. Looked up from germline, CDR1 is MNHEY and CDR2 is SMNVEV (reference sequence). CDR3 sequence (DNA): TGTGCCAGCAGTGACCCGAGTTTCGGGGGGTTTTGGAGGGAGCAGTACTTC. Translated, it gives CASSDPSFGGFWREQYF.

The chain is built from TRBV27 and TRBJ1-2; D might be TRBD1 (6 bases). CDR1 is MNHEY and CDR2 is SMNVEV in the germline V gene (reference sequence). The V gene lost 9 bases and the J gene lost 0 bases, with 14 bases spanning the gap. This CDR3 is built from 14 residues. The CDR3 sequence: CASATGLANYGYTF. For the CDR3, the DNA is TGTGCCAGTGCCACAGGGTTAGCTAACTATGGCTACACCTTC.

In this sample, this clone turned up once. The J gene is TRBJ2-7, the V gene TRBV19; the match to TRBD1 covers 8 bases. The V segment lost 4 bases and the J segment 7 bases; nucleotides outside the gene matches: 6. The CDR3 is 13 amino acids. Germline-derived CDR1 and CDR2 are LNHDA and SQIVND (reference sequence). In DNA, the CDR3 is TGTGCCAGTAGTACGACAGGGGCCCTGGAGCAGTACTTC. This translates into CASSTTGALEQYF. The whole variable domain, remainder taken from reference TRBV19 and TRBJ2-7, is DGGITQSPKYLFRKEGQNVTLSCEQNLNHDAMYWYRQDPGQGLRLIYYSQIVNDFQKGDIAEGYSVSREKKESFPLTVTSAQKNPTAFYLCASSTTGALEQYFGPGTRLTVT.

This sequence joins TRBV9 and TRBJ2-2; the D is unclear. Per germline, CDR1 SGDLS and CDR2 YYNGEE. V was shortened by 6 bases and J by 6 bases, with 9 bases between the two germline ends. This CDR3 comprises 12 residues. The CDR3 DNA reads TGTGCCAGCACCCCAAGGGCCGGGGAGCTGTTTTTT. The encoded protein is CASTPRAGELFF. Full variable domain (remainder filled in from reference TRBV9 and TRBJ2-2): DSGVTQTPKHLITATGQRVTLRCSPRSGDLSVYWYQQSLDQGLQFLIQYYNGEERAKGNILERFSAQQFPDLHSELNLSSLELGDSALYFCASTPRAGELFFGEGSRLTVL.

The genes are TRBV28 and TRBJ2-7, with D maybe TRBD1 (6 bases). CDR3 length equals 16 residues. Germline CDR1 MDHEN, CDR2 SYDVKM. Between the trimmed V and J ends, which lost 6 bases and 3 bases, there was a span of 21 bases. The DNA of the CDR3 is TGTGCCAGCAGCCTGAGGGCCAGGGGACCTAACTACGAGCAGTACTTC. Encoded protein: CASSLRARGPNYEQYF.

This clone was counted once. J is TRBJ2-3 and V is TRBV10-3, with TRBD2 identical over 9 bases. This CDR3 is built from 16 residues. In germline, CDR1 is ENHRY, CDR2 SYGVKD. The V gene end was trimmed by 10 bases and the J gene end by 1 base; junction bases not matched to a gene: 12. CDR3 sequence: CATLAGVLIGTDTQYF. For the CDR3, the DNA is TGTGCCACCTTAGCGGGAGTCTTAATTGGCACAGATACGCAGTATTTT.

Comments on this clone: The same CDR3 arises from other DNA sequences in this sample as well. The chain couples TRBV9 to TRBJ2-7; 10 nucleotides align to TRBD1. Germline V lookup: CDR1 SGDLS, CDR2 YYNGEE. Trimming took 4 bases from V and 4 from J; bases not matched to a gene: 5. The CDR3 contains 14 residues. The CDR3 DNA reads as TGTGCCAGCAGCCCGGGACAGGGGATTTACGAGCAGTACTTC. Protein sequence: CASSPGQGIYEQYF.

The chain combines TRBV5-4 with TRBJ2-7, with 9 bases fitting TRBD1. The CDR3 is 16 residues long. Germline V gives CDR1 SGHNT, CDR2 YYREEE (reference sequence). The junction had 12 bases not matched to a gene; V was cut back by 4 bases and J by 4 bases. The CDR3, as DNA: TGTGCCAGCAGCCCGAGCCGGGACAGGGCCGAATACGAGCAGTACTTC. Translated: CASSPSRDRAEYEQYF.

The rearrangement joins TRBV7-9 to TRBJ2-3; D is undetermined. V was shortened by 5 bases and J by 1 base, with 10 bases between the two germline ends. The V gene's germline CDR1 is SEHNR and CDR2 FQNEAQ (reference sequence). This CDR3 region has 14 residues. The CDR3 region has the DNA TGTGCCAGCAGCCCTTTGGGTGGCACAGATACGCAGTATTTT. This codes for CASSPLGGTDTQYF.

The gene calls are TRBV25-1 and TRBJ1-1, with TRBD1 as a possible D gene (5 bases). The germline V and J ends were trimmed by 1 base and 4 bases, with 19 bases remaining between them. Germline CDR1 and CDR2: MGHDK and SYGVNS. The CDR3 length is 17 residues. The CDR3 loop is CASSEFFSLGGGTEAFF. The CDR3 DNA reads TGTGCCAGCAGTGAATTCTTCTCCCTTGGGGGAGGCACTGAAGCTTTCTTT.

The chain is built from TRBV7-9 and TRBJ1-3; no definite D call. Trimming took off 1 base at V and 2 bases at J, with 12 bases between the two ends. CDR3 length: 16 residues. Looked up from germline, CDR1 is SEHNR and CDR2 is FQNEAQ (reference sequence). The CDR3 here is CASSLVGSTTGNTIYF. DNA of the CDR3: TGTGCCAGCAGCTTAGTAGGCAGCACAACTGGAAACACCATATATTTT.

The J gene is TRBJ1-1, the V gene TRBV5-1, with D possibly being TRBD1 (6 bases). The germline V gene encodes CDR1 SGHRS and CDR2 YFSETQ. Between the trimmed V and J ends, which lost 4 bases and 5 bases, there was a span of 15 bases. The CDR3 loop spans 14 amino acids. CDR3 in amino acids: CASSLWGLGTEAFF. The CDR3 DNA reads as TGCGCCAGCAGCCTATGGGGGCTCGGAACTGAAGCTTTCTTT.

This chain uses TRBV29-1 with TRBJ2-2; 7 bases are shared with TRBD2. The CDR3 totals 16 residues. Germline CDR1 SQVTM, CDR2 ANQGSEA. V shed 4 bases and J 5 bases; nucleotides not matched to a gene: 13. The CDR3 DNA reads TGCAGCGTTGTGATCACCGCGGGGGTGAGAACCGGGGAGCTGTTTTTT. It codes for CSVVITAGVRTGELFF.

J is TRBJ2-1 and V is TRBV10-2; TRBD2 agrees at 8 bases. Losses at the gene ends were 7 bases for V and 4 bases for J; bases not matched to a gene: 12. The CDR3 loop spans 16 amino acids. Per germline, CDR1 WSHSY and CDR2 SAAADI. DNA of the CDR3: TGCGCCAGCACCTACTTGAGCGGGAGCTCGTACAATGAGCAGTTCTTC. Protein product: CASTYLSGSSYNEQFF.

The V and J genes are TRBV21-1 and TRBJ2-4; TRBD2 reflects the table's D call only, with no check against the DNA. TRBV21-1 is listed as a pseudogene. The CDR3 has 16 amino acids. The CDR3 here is CASSKGPAGVIHIQYF. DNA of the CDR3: TGTGCCAGCAGCAAAGGTCCAGCGGGAGTGATACACATTCAGTACTTC.

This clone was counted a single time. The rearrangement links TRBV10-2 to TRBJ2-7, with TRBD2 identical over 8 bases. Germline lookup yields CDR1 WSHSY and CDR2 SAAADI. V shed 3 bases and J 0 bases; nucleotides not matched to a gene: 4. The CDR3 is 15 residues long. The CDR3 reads CASSDLSGSSYEQYF. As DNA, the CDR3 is TGCGCCAGCAGTGATCTGAGCGGGAGCTCCTACGAGCAGTACTTC.

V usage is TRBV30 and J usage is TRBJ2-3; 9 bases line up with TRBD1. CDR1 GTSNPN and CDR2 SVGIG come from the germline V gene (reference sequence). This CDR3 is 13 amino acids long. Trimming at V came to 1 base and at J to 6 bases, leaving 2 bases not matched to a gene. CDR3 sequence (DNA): TGTGCCTGGAGTGGACAGGGGGTTGATACGCAGTATTTT. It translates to CAWSGQGVDTQYF.

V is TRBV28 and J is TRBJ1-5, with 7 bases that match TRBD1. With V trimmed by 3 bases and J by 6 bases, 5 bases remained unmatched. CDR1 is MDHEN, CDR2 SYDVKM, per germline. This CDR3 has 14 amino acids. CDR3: CASSLKGAGQPQHF. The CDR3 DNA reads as TGTGCCAGCAGTTTGAAGGGGGCAGGTCAGCCCCAGCATTTT.

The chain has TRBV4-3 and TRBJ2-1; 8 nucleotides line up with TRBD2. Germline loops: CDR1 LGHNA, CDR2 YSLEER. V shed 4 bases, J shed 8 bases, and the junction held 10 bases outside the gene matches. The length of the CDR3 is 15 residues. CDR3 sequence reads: CASSRLTGGPDEQFF. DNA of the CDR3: TGCGCCAGCAGCCGGCTAACGGGAGGGCCCGATGAGCAGTTCTTC.

This CDR3 reads CASSLRGKYTEAFF. The CDR3 bases are TGTGCCAGCAGTTTACGAGGGAAGTACACTGAAGCTTTCTTT. The chain recombines TRBV28 with TRBJ1-1; no clear D gene. V was shortened by 2 bases and J by 3 bases, with 10 bases between the two germline ends. The length of the CDR3 is 14 residues. Germline V gene sequence: CDR1 MDHEN, CDR2 SYDVKM.

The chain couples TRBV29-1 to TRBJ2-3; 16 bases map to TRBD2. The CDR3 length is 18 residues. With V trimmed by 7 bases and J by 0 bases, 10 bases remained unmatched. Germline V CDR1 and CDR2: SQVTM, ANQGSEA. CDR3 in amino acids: CSARGLAGGSHSTDTQYF. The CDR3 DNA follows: TGCAGCGCCCGGGGACTAGCGGGAGGGTCACATAGCACAGATACGCAGTATTTT.

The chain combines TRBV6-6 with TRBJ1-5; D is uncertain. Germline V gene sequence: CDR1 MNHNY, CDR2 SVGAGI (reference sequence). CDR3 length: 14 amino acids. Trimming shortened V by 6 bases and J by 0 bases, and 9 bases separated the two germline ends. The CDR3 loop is CASRLKGSNQPQHF. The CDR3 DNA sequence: TGTGCCAGCAGACTAAAGGGTAGCAATCAGCCCCAGCATTTT.

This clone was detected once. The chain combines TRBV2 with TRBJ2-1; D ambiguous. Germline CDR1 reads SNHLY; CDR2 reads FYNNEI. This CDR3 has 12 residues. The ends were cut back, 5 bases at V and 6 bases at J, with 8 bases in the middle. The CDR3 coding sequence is TGTGCCAGCAGTTTTGAGGCCAATGAGCAGTTCTTC. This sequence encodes CASSFEANEQFF.

CDR3 coding DNA: TGCGCCAGCAGCCTGGACGGCGAAGAGACCCAGTACTTC. It encodes CASSLDGEETQYF. The rearrangement links TRBV4-1 to TRBJ2-5; the D is unclear. The CDR3 totals 13 residues. The germline V and J ends were trimmed by 4 bases and 3 bases, with 9 bases remaining between them. Germline CDR1 and CDR2: MGHRA and YSYEKL.

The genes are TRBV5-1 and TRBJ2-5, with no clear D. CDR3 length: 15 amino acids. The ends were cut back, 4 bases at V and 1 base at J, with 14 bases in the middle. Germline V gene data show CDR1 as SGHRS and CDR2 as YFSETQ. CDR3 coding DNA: TGCGCCAGCAGCGGGTGGGGATTAATCCAAGAGACCCAGTACTTC. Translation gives CASSGWGLIQETQYF. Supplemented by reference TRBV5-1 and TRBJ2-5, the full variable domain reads KAGVTQTPRYLIKTRGQQVTLSCSPISGHRSVSWYQQTPGQGLQFLFEYFSETQRNKGNFPGRFSGRQFSNSRSEMNVSTLELGDSALYLCASSGWGLIQETQYFGPGTRLLVL.

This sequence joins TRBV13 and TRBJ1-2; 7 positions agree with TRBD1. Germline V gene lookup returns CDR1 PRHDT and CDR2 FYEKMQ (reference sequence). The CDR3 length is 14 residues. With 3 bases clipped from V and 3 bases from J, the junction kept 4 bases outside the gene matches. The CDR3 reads CASSFTGDDYGYTF. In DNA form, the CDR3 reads TGTGCCAGCAGCTTTACAGGGGATGACTATGGCTACACCTTC.

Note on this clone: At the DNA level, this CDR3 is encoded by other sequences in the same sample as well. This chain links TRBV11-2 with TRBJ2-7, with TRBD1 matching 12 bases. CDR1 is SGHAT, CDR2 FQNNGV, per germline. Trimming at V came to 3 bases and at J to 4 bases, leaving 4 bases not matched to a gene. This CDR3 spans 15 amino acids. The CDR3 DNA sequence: TGTGCCAGCAGCTTTGGGACAGGGGGCTCGTACGAGCAGTACTTC. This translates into CASSFGTGGSYEQYF.

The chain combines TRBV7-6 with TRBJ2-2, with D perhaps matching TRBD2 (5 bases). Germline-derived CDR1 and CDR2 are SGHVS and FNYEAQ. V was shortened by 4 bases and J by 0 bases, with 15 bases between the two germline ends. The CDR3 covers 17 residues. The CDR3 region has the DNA TGTGCCAGCAGCTCCCCGCCCGAGGGTCCGAACACCGGGGAGCTGTTTTTT. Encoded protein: CASSSPPEGPNTGELFF.

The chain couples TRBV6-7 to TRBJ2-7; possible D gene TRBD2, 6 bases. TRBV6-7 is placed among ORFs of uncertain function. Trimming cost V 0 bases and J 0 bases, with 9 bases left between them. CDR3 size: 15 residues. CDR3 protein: CASSYSRDHSYEQYF. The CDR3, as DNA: TGTGCCAGCAGTTACTCGCGGGATCACTCCTACGAGCAGTACTTC.